The rows below give T cell receptor beta chains drawn from one sample of a study of blood T cell repertoires in COVID-19. Some clones are missing from TCRdb's copy, which holds only in-frame ones; the method was immunoSEQ multiplex PCR. The profile shows 250,000 to 400,000 clones, about 90% of them singletons. The sample comprised peripheral blood. These receptors were obtained from a woman aged 25-40 years with COVID-19, enrolled during active disease. CDR3s include the opening cysteine and the closing phenylalanine or tryptophan. A D gene is named only where the DNA matches it firmly. Clone size is stated in some rows and not others, as once, few, many or a class when expanded.

>once|TRBJ2-1|TRBD2|TRBV7-8
CASSPTSGGDNEQFF
TGTGCCAGCAGCCCGACTAGCGGAGGGGACAATGAGCAGTTCTTC
>NA|TRBJ1-5|NA|TRBV28
CASSEPTGLPSNQPQHF
TGTGCCAGCAGTGAACCTACAGGTTTACCAAGCAATCAGCCCCAGCATTTT
>NA|TRBJ2-7|TRBD2|TRBV5-4
CASSLRGGGEQYF
TGTGCCAGCAGCTTGCGGGGGGGTGGCGAGCAGTACTTC
>NA|TRBJ2-5|NA|TRBV15
CATGGGQETQYF
TGTGCCACCGGTGGGGGGCAAGAGACCCAGTACTTC
>NA|TRBJ1-2|NA|TRBV6-6
CASSYGEDYGYTF
TGTGCCAGCAGTTACGGGGAGGACTATGGCTACACCTTC
>NA|TRBJ1-6|NA|TRBV25-1
CASSETGRGDNSPLHF
TGTGCCAGCAGTGAAACCGGGAGGGGAGATAATTCACCCCTCCACTTT
>many|TRBJ2-5|TRBD1|TRBV6-5
CASSATQGAGKTQYF
TGTGCCAGCAGCGCCACCCAGGGGGCAGGGAAGACCCAGTACTTC
>NA|TRBJ1-1|NA|TRBV11-2
CASSLSGRENTEAFF
TGTGCCAGCAGCTTATCAGGGAGGGAGAACACTGAAGCTTTCTTT
>NA|TRBJ1-6|NA|TRBV3-1/TRBV3-2
CASSRSGQYHAPLHF
TGTGCCAGCAGCCGCTCCGGACAGTATCATGCCCCCCTCCACTTT
>NA|TRBJ1-5|NA|TRBV2
CASSADGSNQPQHF
TGTGCCAGCAGTGCAGACGGGAGCAATCAGCCCCAGCATTTT
>NA|TRBJ2-3|TRBD1|TRBV27
CASSFRTGASTDTQYF
TGTGCCAGCAGTTTCAGGACAGGGGCCAGCACAGATACGCAGTATTTT
>NA|TRBJ2-7|TRBD2|TRBV3-1/TRBV3-2
CASSQPTSGSYEQYF
TGTGCCAGCAGCCAACCTACTAGCGGCTCCTACGAGCAGTACTTC
>NA|TRBJ2-1|NA|TRBV7-9
CASSSYGRATGEQFF
TGTGCCAGCAGCTCCTACGGGAGGGCGACAGGGGAGCAGTTCTTC
>NA|TRBJ1-4|NA|TRBV7-2
CASRGPSSEKLFF
TGTGCCAGCCGAGGGCCTTCTTCTGAAAAACTGTTTTTT
>NA|TRBJ2-1|TRBD2|TRBV3-1/TRBV3-2
CASSQDPSGLAAFF
TGTGCCAGCAGCCAAGATCCGTCGGGACTAGCGGCGTTCTTC
>NA|TRBJ2-7|TRBD2|TRBV7-9
CASSLPGGMYEQYF
TGTGCCAGCAGCTTACCGGGGGGTATGTACGAGCAGTACTTC
>few|TRBJ1-6|NA|TRBV28
CASSLDAGRSPLHF
TGTGCCAGCAGCCTGGACGCGGGAAGGTCACCCCTCCACTTT
>NA|TRBJ1-5|TRBD1|TRBV30
CAWSVPGGSQPQHF
TGTGCCTGGAGTGTACCAGGGGGCAGTCAGCCCCAGCATTTT
>NA|TRBJ2-2|NA|TRBV7-8
CASSPRGGGYTGELFF
TGTGCCAGCAGCCCCAGGGGTGGCGGATACACCGGGGAGCTGTTTTTT
>NA|TRBJ2-1|NA|TRBV5-6
CASSLGTQNEQFF
TGTGCCAGCAGCTTGGGGACTCAAAATGAGCAGTTCTTC
>NA|TRBJ1-3|NA|TRBV30
CAWSAGNTIYF
TGTGCCTGGAGCGCTGGAAACACCATATATTTT
>NA|TRBJ2-6|NA|TRBV7-3
CASSPRYGSGANVLTF
TGTGCCAGCAGTCCCAGGTATGGATCTGGGGCCAACGTCCTGACTTTC
>NA|TRBJ1-6|NA|TRBV19
CASSIRGPDSPLHF
TGTGCCAGTAGTATCAGGGGCCCTGACTCACCCCTCCACTTT
>few|TRBJ1-1|TRBD1|TRBV6-1
CASSELGGRGNTEAFF
TGTGCCAGCAGTGAATTAGGGGGCAGAGGGAACACTGAAGCTTTCTTT
>NA|TRBJ1-1|TRBD1|TRBV7-9
CASSSRQGEAFF
TGTGCCAGCAGCTCCAGACAGGGGGAAGCTTTCTTT
>NA|TRBJ2-2|TRBD2|TRBV19
CASSWSGETGELFF
TGTGCCAGTAGTTGGAGCGGGGAGACCGGGGAGCTGTTTTTT
>NA|TRBJ1-2|NA|TRBV19
CASRPRGETNYGYTF
TGTGCCAGTAGGCCGCGGGGGGAAACTAACTATGGCTACACCTTC
>few|TRBJ2-1|NA|TRBV11-3
CASSLDHGDEQFF
TGTGCCAGCAGCTTAGATCACGGGGATGAGCAGTTCTTC
>few|TRBJ1-1|TRBD1|TRBV28
CASSYRQGGPENTEAFF
TGTGCCAGCAGTTATCGACAGGGAGGTCCTGAGAACACTGAAGCTTTCTTT
>NA|TRBJ2-1|NA|TRBV7-3
CASSSRGGTPPEQFF
TGTGCCAGCAGTTCCAGAGGGGGAACTCCGCCAGAGCAGTTCTTC
>NA|TRBJ1-1|NA|TRBV7-3
CASSPRGGLGNTEAFF
TGTGCCAGCAGCCCAAGGGGGGGCTTGGGGAACACTGAAGCTTTCTTT
>NA|TRBJ1-2|NA|TRBV7-2
CASSLVDDAGSLDGYTF
TGTGCCAGCAGCTTAGTCGATGACGCGGGGTCTCTAGATGGCTACACCTTC
>NA|TRBJ1-1|NA|TRBV19
CASSLQRNTEAFF
TGTGCCAGTAGTTTACAGAGGAACACTGAAGCTTTCTTT
>NA|TRBJ2-3|NA|TRBV5-1
CASSLTEQGVDTQYF
TGCGCCAGCAGCCTGACGGAACAGGGAGTGGATACGCAGTATTTT
>NA|TRBJ2-5|TRBD1|TRBV28
CASRLDRGDYPETQYF
TGTGCCAGCAGGTTAGACAGGGGTGATTATCCAGAGACCCAGTACTTC
>NA|TRBJ2-3|NA|TRBV30
CAWSGARGRTDTQYF
TGTGCCTGGAGTGGAGCCAGGGGACGGACAGATACGCAGTATTTT
>NA|TRBJ2-5|NA|TRBV18
CASSNQAETQYF
TGTGCCAGCTCAAACCAAGCAGAGACCCAGTACTTC
>NA|TRBJ2-1|NA|TRBV21-1
CASRKEASGSSYNEQFF
TGTGCCAGCAGGAAAGAAGCTAGCGGGAGCTCCTACAATGAGCAGTTCTTC
>NA|TRBJ2-3|TRBD1|TRBV6-6
CASRDRVGTQYF
TGTGCCAGCAGGGACAGGGTTGGTACGCAGTATTTT
>NA|TRBJ2-7|TRBD1|TRBV9
CASSARQGAYEQYF
TGTGCCAGCAGCGCCCGACAGGGGGCCTACGAGCAGTACTTC
>NA|TRBJ2-3|NA|TRBV7-8
CASSLDQGADTQYF
TGTGCCAGCAGCTTAGATCAGGGCGCAGATACGCAGTATTTT
>NA|TRBJ2-3|TRBD1|TRBV19
CASNKQGDGIDTQYF
TGTGCCAGTAACAAACAGGGGGATGGTATAGATACGCAGTATTTT
>NA|TRBJ2-1|TRBD2|TRBV29-1
CSVEDLGGNEQFF
TGCAGCGTTGAAGATTTGGGAGGGAATGAGCAGTTCTTC
>NA|TRBJ1-2|NA|TRBV12-3/TRBV12-4
CASSLAAFERPSF
TGTGCCAGCAGTTTAGCGGCTTTTGAAAGGCCTAGCTTC
>NA|TRBJ2-1|TRBD2|TRBV19
CASGGLAHHEQFF
TGTGCCAGTGGGGGACTAGCCCACCATGAGCAGTTCTTC
>few|TRBJ2-5|TRBD2|TRBV6-5
CASSYREAQETQYF
TGTGCCAGCAGTTACCGGGAGGCCCAAGAGACCCAGTACTTC